A single sample is the source of the 32 T cell receptor beta chains below, sequenced in a study of T cells in tuberculosis. Using immunoSEQ multiplex PCR, the repertoire was profiled, and TCRdb retains in-frame clones only, with some absent. The sample consists of 6,500 to 8,000 clones, approximately 95% of them appearing once. The specimen was PBMCs. These receptors were collected from an adult with tuberculosis.

The chain couples TRBV19 to TRBJ2-1; 8 bases line up with TRBD2. The germline CDR1 and CDR2 sequences are LNHDA and SQIVND (reference sequence). The trim removed 0 bases at V and 10 bases at J, leaving 14 bases unmatched. There are 17 residues in the CDR3. The CDR3 loop reads CASSIDQHGGALGEQFF. The CDR3 coding sequence is TGTGCCAGTAGTATAGATCAACACGGGGGGGCCTTAGGAGAGCAGTTCTTC.

This chain connects TRBV5-6 to TRBJ2-3, with D possibly TRBD2 on 5 matching bases. V shed 4 bases and J shed 3 bases, with 12 bases lying between them. The CDR3 is 14 residues long. The germline gives CDR1 SGHDT, CDR2 YYEEEE. The CDR3 is CASSLGVGTDTQYF. The CDR3 DNA is TGTGCCAGCAGCCTCGGGGTAGGAACAGATACGCAGTATTTT.

CDR3 DNA sequence: TGTGCCAGCAGCTTCGTGTACCAGGGGACGAAAGAGCAGTACTTC. Translation gives CASSFVYQGTKEQYF. This sequence joins TRBV5-6 and TRBJ2-7; the D gene is possibly TRBD1 (6 bases). Trimming removed 2 bases at V and 7 bases at J, with 19 bases between. The CDR3 has 15 amino acids. Germline loops: CDR1 SGHDT, CDR2 YYEEEE.

The chain carries TRBV30 and TRBJ2-7; 12 nucleotides line up with TRBD2. Germline CDR1 reads GTSNPN; CDR2 reads SVGIG (reference sequence). V dropped 5 bases and J dropped 5; count of bases not matched to a gene: 7. The CDR3 extends over 14 amino acids. In DNA, the CDR3 is TGTGCCTGGCTTCTAGCGGGAGGGCTCGACGAGCAGTACTTC. Its translation is CAWLLAGGLDEQYF. The complete variable domain, with remaining parts taken from reference TRBV30 and TRBJ2-7, reads SQTIHQWPATLVQPVGSPLSLECTVEGTSNPNLYWYRQAAGRGLQLLFYSVGIGQISSEVPQNLSASRPQDRQFILSSKKLLLSDSGFYLCAWLLAGGLDEQYFGPGTRLTVT.

The chain recombines TRBV23-1 with TRBJ2-2; D is perhaps TRBD1 (6 bases). TRBV23-1 is an open reading frame, and its role is uncertain. Trimming cost V 0 bases and J 4 bases, with 12 bases left between them. The CDR3 is 16 residues long. The CDR3 DNA reads as TGCGCCAGCAGTCAATCTAAGGGGGTGAGCACCGGGGAGCTGTTTTTT. It specifies CASSQSKGVSTGELFF.

The chain joins TRBV4-1 to TRBJ2-1; D remains ambiguous. Germline V gene lookup returns CDR1 MGHRA and CDR2 YSYEKL. The CDR3 totals 14 residues. Trimming stripped 0 bases from V and 8 bases from J, with 11 bases between. DNA of the CDR3: TGCGCCAGCAGCCAAGATCTGCGTAACTATGAGCAGTTCTTC. Translation gives CASSQDLRNYEQFF.

The rearrangement joins TRBV5-1 to TRBJ1-3; 7 positions match TRBD1. Losses at the gene ends were 4 bases for V and 7 bases for J; bases not matched to a gene: 8. Germline CDR1 is SGHRS and CDR2 is YFSETQ. The CDR3 totals 14 residues. The CDR3 region has the DNA TGCGCCAGCAGCCCCCGACAGGGTAGGAACACCATATATTTT. It is translated as CASSPRQGRNTIYF.

The chain employs TRBV14 and TRBJ1-2; TRBD1 matches at 9 bases. The CDR3 covers 14 residues. CDR1 and CDR2 (germline): SGHDN, FVKESK. V dropped 6 bases and J dropped 5; count of bases not matched to a gene: 7. The CDR3 nucleotides read TGTGCCAGCAGTCCGGGACAGGGAAAGTATGGCTACACCTTC. Its protein product is CASSPGQGKYGYTF.

The rearrangement joins TRBV7-2 to TRBJ2-7; D is unclear. The V gene lost 5 bases and the J gene lost 0 bases, with 11 bases spanning the gap. CDR3 length: 14 amino acids. In germline, CDR1 is SGHTA, CDR2 FQGNSA. The CDR3 region has the DNA TGTGCCAGCAGCCTCTCGACTGCCTCCTACGAGCAGTACTTC. Protein product: CASSLSTASYEQYF.

The chain couples TRBV29-1 to TRBJ2-7, with 10 nucleotides matching TRBD1. The CDR3 runs 14 residues. Trimming cost V 4 bases and J 4 bases; bases outside gene matches: 7. Looked up from germline, CDR1 is SQVTM and CDR2 is ANQGSEA. The CDR3, as DNA: TGCAGCGTTGGAGACAGGGGGCAGTGGTACGAGCAGTACTTC. Encoded protein: CSVGDRGQWYEQYF.

The chain employs TRBV2 and TRBJ2-3; D not certain. Germline V CDR1 and CDR2: SNHLY, FYNNEI. Between the trimmed V and J ends, which lost 8 bases and 5 bases, there was a span of 11 bases. The CDR3 loop spans 12 amino acids. The CDR3: CASGFNRDTQYF. The DNA for the CDR3 is TGTGCCAGCGGTTTCAATAGAGATACGCAGTATTTT.

The V call is TRBV15, the J call TRBJ2-2; 8 nucleotides align to TRBD2. The CDR3 runs 16 residues. Trimming at V came to 7 bases and at J to 6 bases, leaving 13 bases not matched to a gene. The germline V gene has CDR1 LNHNV and CDR2 YYDKDF (reference sequence). CDR3 nucleotide sequence: TGTGCCACCACGAAGGCACTAGCGGAGGGGGCCGGGGAGCTGTTTTTT. The encoded protein is CATTKALAEGAGELFF. Filled out from reference TRBV15 and TRBJ2-2, the complete variable domain reads DAMVIQNPRYQVTQFGKPVTLSCSQTLNHNVMYWYQQKSSQAPKLLFHYYDKDFNNEADTPDNFQSRRPNTSFCFLDIRSPGLGDTAMYLCATTKALAEGAGELFFGEGSRLTVL.

The CDR3 DNA follows: TGCGCCAGCAGCCAAGCTAGGGAGGGATTGATCAGGACCGCGAACACCATATATTTT. It codes for CASSQAREGLIRTANTIYF. The V and J genes are TRBV4-1 and TRBJ1-3; no clear D gene. Germline V lookup: CDR1 MGHRA, CDR2 YSYEKL. CDR3 length: 19 amino acids. The V and J ends lost 1 base and 7 bases respectively, with 26 bases between them.

V usage is TRBV27 and J usage is TRBJ2-1, with D unresolved. The CDR3 is 14 amino acids. Germline assignment: CDR1 MNHEY and CDR2 SMNVEV (reference sequence). The V end was cut by 1 base, the J end by 1 base, with 5 bases between. This CDR3 is CASSLYLSYNEQFF. CDR3 sequence (DNA): TGTGCCAGCAGTTTATATCTTTCCTACAATGAGCAGTTCTTC.

This chain uses TRBV6-5 with TRBJ2-7; 8 bases align to TRBD2. Looked up from germline, CDR1 is MNHEY and CDR2 is SVGAGI. J was trimmed by 2 bases and V by 8 bases; bases with no gene match: 11. This CDR3 is 15 amino acids long. CDR3: CASGARGGGTYEQYF. The CDR3 DNA is TGTGCCAGCGGAGCAAGAGGCGGGGGGACCTACGAGCAGTACTTC.

The table lists this clone with a few counts. The genes are TRBV11-2 and TRBJ2-7; 9 bases map to TRBD1. There are 13 residues in the CDR3. J lost 8 bases, V lost 5 bases, and 7 bases had no gene match. The germline CDR1 and CDR2 sequences are SGHAT and FQNNGV. DNA for the CDR3: TGTGCCAGCAGCCGACCGGGACAGGGTAAGCAGTACTTC. Amino acid sequence: CASSRPGQGKQYF.

The chain uses TRBV19 and TRBJ2-3; D is undetermined. Per germline, CDR1 LNHDA and CDR2 SQIVND (reference sequence). The CDR3 has 13 residues. Trimming stripped 7 bases from V and 2 bases from J, with 10 bases between. The CDR3 here is CASKNSPTDTQYF. The CDR3 nucleotides read TGTGCCAGTAAGAACAGCCCCACAGATACGCAGTATTTT.

V gene TRBV4-1 combines with J gene TRBJ1-2, with TRBD1 as a possible D gene (5 bases). Trimming left V 5 bases short and J 8 bases short, with 18 bases between. Per the germline V gene, CDR1 is MGHRA and CDR2 is YSYEKL. The CDR3 consists of 14 residues. The CDR3 DNA reads TGCGCCAGCAGCGAGTCTCAGGGCGCCCGAGGCTACACCTTC. This encodes CASSESQGARGYTF.

The DNA of the CDR3 is TGTGCCAGCAGCTTACCAAGCGGGAGGTCAAGCGATACGCAGTATTTT. Translation gives CASSLPSGRSSDTQYF. The chain uses TRBV11-2 and TRBJ2-3, with 9 bases lining up with TRBD2. Germline lookup yields CDR1 SGHAT and CDR2 FQNNGV. This CDR3 is 16 amino acids long. V lost 2 bases to trimming and J lost 6 bases; unmatched junction nucleotides: 9.

The J gene is TRBJ2-1, the V gene TRBV2; perhaps TRBD1 as D (5 bases). V gave up 10 bases and J gave up 0 bases, with 13 bases separating them. CDR3 length equals 14 residues. The germline V gene encodes CDR1 SNHLY and CDR2 FYNNEI. CDR3 region: CATLRQSSYNEQFF. CDR3 DNA: TGTGCCACCCTAAGACAGAGCTCCTACAATGAGCAGTTCTTC. The full variable domain, in which reference TRBV2 and TRBJ2-1 provide the parts outside the CDR3, is EPEVTQTPSHQVTQMGQEVILRCVPISNHLYFYWYRQILGQKVEFLVSFYNNEISEKSEIFDDQFSVERPDGSNFTLKIRSTKLEDSAMYFCATLRQSSYNEQFFGPGTRLTVL.

This chain connects TRBV10-3 to TRBJ2-5; tentative D call: TRBD2 (5 bases). Germline V lookup: CDR1 ENHRY, CDR2 SYGVKD. Between the trimmed V and J ends, which lost 2 bases and 5 bases, there was a span of 12 bases. CDR3 length: 14 amino acids. The CDR3: CAISEPRTGETQYF. In DNA, the CDR3 is TGTGCCATCAGTGAGCCGAGGACGGGGGAGACCCAGTACTTC.

The chain combines TRBV7-8 with TRBJ2-7, with TRBD2 matching over 9 bases. The V gene's germline CDR1 is SGHVS and CDR2 FQNEAQ. The junction had 6 bases not matched to a gene; V was cut back by 4 bases and J by 2 bases. The CDR3 has 15 residues. CDR3 sequence (DNA): TGTGCCAGCAGCTCCCGACTAGCGGAAACCTACGAGCAGTACTTC. This codes for CASSSRLAETYEQYF.

J is TRBJ2-1 and V is TRBV7-8, with TRBD2 identical over 8 bases. Losses at the gene ends were 3 bases for V and 8 bases for J; bases not matched to a gene: 18. Germline CDR1 reads SGHVS; CDR2 reads FQNEAQ. This CDR3 has 18 residues. The CDR3 region has the DNA TGTGCCAGCAGCTTTCCTATACTCAGCGGGAGTTTGGGGGATGAGCAGTTCTTC. The encoded protein is CASSFPILSGSLGDEQFF. Variable domain in full (rest from reference TRBV7-8 and TRBJ2-1): GAGVSQSPRYKVAKRGQDVALRCDPISGHVSLFWYQQALGQGPEFLTYFQNEAQLDKSGLPSDRFFAERPEGSVSTLKIQRTQQEDSAVYLCASSFPILSGSLGDEQFFGPGTRLTVL.

This clone came up once. This chain links TRBV2 with TRBJ2-5; 12 positions agree with TRBD2. Trimming cost V 4 bases and J 5 bases; bases outside gene matches: 8. The CDR3 sequence is 16 residues long. Germline V gene sequence: CDR1 SNHLY, CDR2 FYNNEI. This chain's CDR3 is CASSARLAGVLETQYF. CDR3 in DNA: TGTGCCAGCAGTGCCAGACTAGCGGGGGTCCTGGAGACCCAGTACTTC. Drawing the rest from reference TRBV2 and TRBJ2-5, the complete variable domain is EPEVTQTPSHQVTQMGQEVILRCVPISNHLYFYWYRQILGQKVEFLVSFYNNEISEKSEIFDDQFSVERPDGSNFTLKIRSTKLEDSAMYFCASSARLAGVLETQYFGPGTRLLVL.

The chain uses TRBV4-1 and TRBJ2-7; D perhaps matches TRBD2 (6 bases). CDR1 is MGHRA, CDR2 YSYEKL, per germline. V was clipped by 5 bases and J by 0 bases, with 17 bases between them. There are 16 residues in the CDR3. In DNA form, the CDR3 reads TGCGCCAGCAGCGATCCGGCGGGGCAGTTCTCCTACGAGCAGTACTTC. It yields the protein CASSDPAGQFSYEQYF.

CDR3 nucleotide sequence: TGTGCCAGCAGCTCAGGGGGCAATCAGCCCCAGCATTTT. Translated, it gives CASSSGGNQPQHF. The rearrangement links TRBV7-8 to TRBJ1-5; TRBD1 might be the D (6 bases). CDR3 size: 13 residues. Germline CDR1 and CDR2: SGHVS and FQNEAQ. V dropped 4 bases and J dropped 2 bases, with 6 bases sitting between them.

V and J are TRBV30 and TRBJ1-5; TRBD1 agrees at 10 bases. The CDR3 spans 16 residues. CDR1 is GTSNPN, CDR2 SVGIG, per germline (reference sequence). Losses at the gene ends were 0 bases for V and 3 bases for J; bases not matched to a gene: 5. CDR3 bases: TGTGCCTGGAGTGTAAGAGGGACAGGGGCCAATCAGCCCCAGCATTTT. This codes for CAWSVRGTGANQPQHF. Together with reference TRBV30 and TRBJ1-5, the CDR3 gives the full variable domain: SQTIHQWPATLVQPVGSPLSLECTVEGTSNPNLYWYRQAAGRGLQLLFYSVGIGQISSEVPQNLSASRPQDRQFILSSKKLLLSDSGFYLCAWSVRGTGANQPQHFGDGTRLSIL.

The rearrangement uses TRBV6-1 and TRBJ2-1; 8 nucleotides line up with TRBD2. The CDR3 is 16 amino acids. V was clipped by 2 bases and J by 4 bases; unmatched bases: 7. Germline CDR1 MNHNS, CDR2 SASEGT. This chain's CDR3 is CASSESPSGLYNEQFF. CDR3 DNA: TGTGCCAGCAGTGAATCGCCTAGCGGGTTGTACAATGAGCAGTTCTTC.

The chain combines TRBV7-7 with TRBJ2-7; D perhaps matches TRBD2 (6 bases). In germline, CDR1 is SSHAT, CDR2 FNYEAQ (reference sequence). The CDR3 runs 15 residues. The V end lost 5 bases, the J end lost 0 bases, and 14 bases lay between the germline ends. CDR3 region: CASSPWAGSSYEQYF. The CDR3 DNA reads as TGTGCCAGCAGCCCGTGGGCGGGGAGCTCCTACGAGCAGTACTTC.

CDR3 sequence (DNA): TGTGCCAGCAGTTTGCGGGGGGGAGGGAATAGGAATGAGCAGTTCTTC. It translates to CASSLRGGGNRNEQFF. The chain couples TRBV6-5 to TRBJ2-1, with TRBD2 matching over 9 bases. The CDR3 has 16 amino acids. The V gene's germline CDR1 is MNHEY and CDR2 SVGAGI. Trimming at V came to 4 bases and at J to 7 bases, leaving 11 bases not matched to a gene.

The chain couples TRBV5-6 to TRBJ2-5; TRBD2 agrees at 9 bases. From germline, CDR1 is SGHDT and CDR2 YYEEEE. V was pared by 0 bases and J by 2 bases, with 5 bases of the junction left unmatched. The CDR3 contains 16 residues. The CDR3 is CASSLVASGEQETQYF. Here the CDR3 DNA reads TGTGCCAGCAGCTTGGTCGCTAGCGGGGAACAAGAGACCCAGTACTTC. The full variable domain, in which reference TRBV5-6 and TRBJ2-5 provide the parts outside the CDR3, is DAGVTQSPTHLIKTRGQQVTLRCSPKSGHDTVSWYQQALGQGPQFIFQYYEEEERQRGNFPDRFSGHQFPNYSSELNVNALLLGDSALYLCASSLVASGEQETQYFGPGTRLLVL.

The V call is TRBV5-1, the J call TRBJ2-7; D may be TRBD1 (6 bases). The CDR3 is 12 amino acids. Trimming left V 2 bases short and J 3 bases short, with 6 bases between. Germline V gene sequence: CDR1 SGHRS, CDR2 YFSETQ. The CDR3 coding sequence is TGCGCCAGCAGCTTAGGGGGCTACGAGCAGTACTTC. Encoded protein: CASSLGGYEQYF. The full variable domain, rest sourced from reference TRBV5-1 and TRBJ2-7, is KAGVTQTPRYLIKTRGQQVTLSCSPISGHRSVSWYQQTPGQGLQFLFEYFSETQRNKGNFPGRFSGRQFSNSRSEMNVSTLELGDSALYLCASSLGGYEQYFGPGTRLTVT.